This T cell receptor (beta chain) stems from a study of blood T cells in healthy people across ages. CDR1 SNHLY and CDR2 FYNNEI come from the germline V gene. The CDR3 runs to 15 residues. The ends lost 8 bases at V and 4 bases at J; junction bases unmatched: 5. A sample-barcoded 5' primer and a J-beta primer mix were used in a second PCR of roughly 7 to 11 cycles. From the 5' RACE reads, TCRdb called clonotypes with MiXCR, one entry per CDR3 protein. This table holds 600,000 to 1,000,000 distinct CDR3 sequences, around 25% found once. Study observations and caveats: Estimates based on one million T cells were treated as lower bounds. Conclusively comparing naive with antigen-experienced cells was impossible with unsorted PBMCs.

Of note for this clonotype: As yet, its antigen is unknown.

The same sample was also used in a study of T cells of mothers and their children.

What was sequenced was blood. The rearrangement uses TRBV2 and TRBJ2-1; 13 bases match TRBD2. This sequence originates from a boy between 10 and 17 years old in good health. As DNA, the CDR3 is TGTGCCAGCGTAGGGACTAGCGGGATTTACAATGAGCAGTTCTTC. It specifies CASVGTSGIYNEQFF.